Below, one TCR beta chain is given with its context. The sample belongs to a study of OX40 agonist ivuxolimab in advanced cancers. The germline CDR1 and CDR2 sequences are WSHSY and SAAADI. V shed 4 bases and J shed 1 base, with 7 bases lying between them. This CDR3 has 13 residues. Data came from immunoSEQ multiplex PCR; TCRdb stores just in-frame clones and leaves some out. This sample has roughly 45,000 clones, with 80% to 85% found just once. This receptor was taken from an adult with an advanced solid tumor such as melanoma, head and neck, liver or kidney cancer. The material sequenced was CD4+ or CD8+ T cells sorted from blood, taken in a trial of the OX40 agonist ivuxolimab. The V call is TRBV10-2, the J call TRBJ1-1, with D unclear. CDR3 loop: CASSVGENTEAFF. The CDR3, as DNA: TGCGCCAGCAGTGTTGGGGAGAACACTGAAGCTTTCTTT.